Included here is one TCR beta chain sequence, with context. There is no known antigen for this receptor. Base qualities are not at hand, and no much larger clone is one base apart. The cohort was made up of 666 healthy bone marrow donors. At the time of sampling, all cohort members were nominally healthy, though unrecorded immune exposures were likely present. The donor was CMV seronegative and belonged to the group of 350 or so seronegative cohort members. A peripheral blood sample was provided by each donor, and peripheral blood mononuclear cells were used for TCR beta sequencing. Genomic DNA was extracted from the blood cell samples with the Qiagen DNeasy Blood Extraction Kit. The data stem from a study of cytomegalovirus exposure and HLA in healthy donors (dated by TCRdb to 2017 to 2019). For the study in its entirety: An earlier analysis of approximately 640 of the donors reported 250 to 300 Gb of sequence data and 117 million unique TCR beta sequences from approximately 180 million T cells. An early release covering about 600 HLA-typed donors comprised approximately 300 gigabases of sequencing data and approximately 85 million unique TCR sequences. Of the roughly 400 genotyped donors, 75% to 85% were placed in the genetic ancestry cluster associated with self-reported Caucasian donors. The study was designed to test whether signatures of past pathogen exposure could be identified by cataloging public T cell receptors. The T cell repertoires of under 700 subjects were profiled by immunosequencing and related to cytomegalovirus serostatus. Besides the first cohort of roughly 640 subjects, a separate validation cohort made up of around 120 different subjects was used. To predict cytomegalovirus infection status, the study combined high-throughput TCR immunosequencing, statistical association of individual TCRs with disease status, and machine learning. To study patterns of TCR occurrence, a later analysis re-analyzed previously published TCR beta repertoires from around 660 donors and added high-resolution HLA genotyping. The later analysis used no new phenotypic data to find candidate immune exposures, relying instead on TCR beta sequences and their occurrence across donors. An earlier analysis of 587 of the donors applied high-throughput TCR beta sequencing to assess whether each TCR beta V gene segment acted as functional or pseudogenic. Donor age, sex, ethnicity and CMV serostatus were collected together with the repertoire data. In a later genetic analysis, genome-wide SNP genotypes for about 60% of the 666 donors were used, and that subset was treated as a discovery cohort. Every repertoire in the discovery cohort had been generated on one and the same sequencing platform. HLA typing included class I and class II loci at four-digit resolution. The number of typed donors differed by locus: about 620-630 for A, B, C, DRB1 and DQB1; 500 to 550 for DQA1; approximately 610 for DPA1; and roughly 470 for DPB1. Roughly 5 DR-DQ haplotypes were handled as single units for association and clustering, since linkage in the cohort was strong. Among 398 genotyped donors of the cohort, an average of approximately 240,000 unique TCR beta nucleotide sequences was sequenced per donor, of which roughly 18% were non-productive. Overall results and qualifications from the work: Specific HLA alleles were associated with 16,951 TCR beta sequences at a false discovery rate of 0.05 in a later analysis. According to a later analysis, parvovirus B19, influenza, CMV and Epstein-Barr virus appeared linked to several top co-occurrence clusters. Three of the identified cytomegalovirus-associated TCR beta chains were confirmed in vitro to be specific for cytomegalovirus antigens. Correlated functional status among segregating V segments might reflect linkage disequilibrium, but an unknown experimental factor could not be ruled out. A later genetic analysis reported fewer N-insertions in productive TCRs among donors in an Asian-associated ancestry cluster than the approximately 700-donor mean. In a later genetic analysis, a missense DCLRE1C variant was associated with V-gene and J-gene trimming of TCR beta chains, and the association was replicated in an independent cohort. A further reported finding was that TCR beta sequences accurately predicted the HLA-A and HLA-B alleles for most subjects in the first cohort. For the cohort, immune exposure information was limited to CMV serostatus. In a later analysis, HLA-associated TCR beta chains were found to be more clonally expanded and to have lower generation probabilities than equally common non-associated chains. A later analysis found that most CMV-associated TCR beta chains appeared HLA-restricted, with HLA associations seemingly driven largely by CMV exposure. Strong co-occurrence of HLA alleles, especially DR and DQ, made assigning TCR associations to individual alleles difficult. The earlier analysis of 450 to 700 of the donors excluded some 15 rarely observed V segments, including chromosome 9 orphons, because counts were too low. An earlier analysis of approximately 570 of the donors showed that most TCR beta V segments appeared in productive rearrangements either about 87% or about 30% of the time, which broadly matched IMGT annotations. The classifier was reported to diagnose cytomegalovirus status with high specificity and sensitivity in both the original and validation cohorts. A total of 150 to 200 TCR beta chains were listed by the study as associated with cytomegalovirus. Most TCR sequences were observed very rarely across donors, whereas some public TCRs were present in many individuals. A group of highly shared sequence variants was considered likely to be a technical artifact of the sequencing pipeline. The authors suggested that the approach could potentially be extended to other disease states and immunological phenotypes. This cohort had only TCR beta chains sequenced, and the lack of alpha or paired-chain data limited which features could be detected. Because HLA typing was unavailable for some donors at each locus, only the typed subset was used in association tests. According to a later analysis, TCR association rates differed among HLA loci, with DRB1 alleles showing the most associated TCRs and HLA-C alleles showing the fewest. The presence/absence analyses assumed that sequencing depth was roughly uniform across donors, and that assumption may not be true.

The method was the immunoSEQ multiplex PCR assay. For the multiplex PCR, a mixture combining 60 forward primers for TCR Vbeta segments and 13 reverse primers for TCR Jbeta segments was used. The CDR3 region of rearranged TCR beta genes was amplified from genomic DNA by a multiplex PCR assay. Amplified TCR beta libraries were sequenced as 87-base-pair reads on the Illumina HiSeq System. For the original study's pipeline: Across the roughly 640 repertoires, a later analysis counted roughly 84 million unique TCR beta chains, approximately 10 million of which were shared by at least two donors. Raw reads were error-corrected and collapsed into unique sequences with a nearest-neighbor algorithm that merged closely related sequences to remove PCR and sequencing errors. Alignment of CDR3 sequences to IMGT reference sequences was used to assign V, D and J gene segments. For a sequence to be retained, a match of at least six nucleotides to both a V gene segment and a J gene segment was required. A rearrangement counted as productive if the CDR3 had no stop codons and remained in frame with V and J, and every other rearrangement counted as non-productive. Following IMGT convention, CDR3 was defined as the stretch from the second conserved V-encoded cysteine to the conserved J-encoded phenylalanine. Sequences without an unambiguous match to a single V gene segment were excluded from the earlier analysis of about 600 of the donors. An earlier analysis of several hundred of the donors classified V segments as functional when productive rearrangements were above 56.7% and as segregating when the standard deviation between donors was above 5%. A statistical classification framework was developed to diagnose cytomegalovirus status using the catalog of TCR beta chain sequences. In a later analysis, V and J genes were assigned by comparing TCR nucleotide sequences against IMGT/GENE-DB human TR gene sequences. Using the TCRdist pipeline, a later analysis assigned CDR3 sequences along with most-parsimonious VDJ recombination scenarios. In a later analysis, each TCR beta chain was defined by its CDR3 amino acid sequence together with its V-gene family, and reads lacking a unique V-gene family were excluded. As a way to deal with suspected cross-contamination and a sequencing artifact, a later analysis dropped approximately 570 nucleotide sequences that were highly shared and had low generation probability. In a later analysis, a clonal expansion index for each public chain was calculated from normalized within-repertoire ranks of inferred template counts. In a later analysis, generation probabilities were computed with a VDJ recombination model fitted to out-of-frame rearrangements, and the resulting probabilities were checked against IGoR. In a later analysis, TCR-TCR, TCR-HLA and TCR-CMV co-occurrence was scored with hypergeometric tests, and a repertoire-size bias correction was applied to TCR pairs. A later analysis estimated false discovery rates by permuting HLA or CMV assignments 20 times. A later analysis grouped co-occurring TCRs with DBSCAN, adding TCRdist sequence similarity when clustering within HLA-allele-positive subsets. Repertoires with fewer than 30,000 or more than 120,000 public chains, plus five repertoires with anomalous nucleotide sharing, were excluded from co-occurrence clustering. TCRdb carries this immuneACCESS record with in-frame sequences only. Its versions omit some clonotypes, under half of them owing to an unresolved V gene in the studies checked, with the rest unexplained. That table furnishes V, J and clone size, whereas the DNA furnished D and trimming. Within this sample are about 160,000 clones, with about three quarters of them counted one time only. The ten largest make up 3.1% of the sample.

Sequencing was carried out using PBMCs. The clonotype originates from a woman aged 40 to 50 in good health and CMV-seronegative.

The encoded CDR3 is CASSLSGRMNTEAFF. The DNA sequence is as follows: TGTGCCAGCAGCTTATCCGGCAGGATGAACACTGAAGCTTTCTTT. The V and J segments used are TRBV7-8 and TRBJ1-1; a confident D gene designation cannot be given. From a lookup of the germline V gene, CDR1 and CDR2 are SGHVS and FQNEAQ. The V end loses 2 bases and the J end loses 0 bases, and a stretch of 10 bases separates them. CDR3 length: 15 amino acids, cysteine to phenylalanine. The kept DNA is CDR3 alone, 45 bases in frame from the first base.